The 27 T cell receptor beta chains below all came from one sample that was sequenced in a study of PD-1 blockade in classical Hodgkin lymphoma. Sequencing used immunoSEQ multiplex PCR; TCRdb keeps in-frame clones, though not all of them. The data contain roughly 150,000 clones, 78% of them seen just once; the ten biggest clones take up 9.2%. Relapse was seen in all patients after autologous stem cell transplantation, and brentuximab vedotin exposure was variable. Sequenced material: peripheral blood mononuclear cells (PBMCs), taken before the second cycle of nivolumab. The receptors shown here come from a human donor with classical Hodgkin lymphoma.

The genes are TRBV5-6 and TRBJ1-5; D is ambiguous. CDR3 length: 12 amino acids. The germline V gene has CDR1 SGHDT and CDR2 YYEEEE. The ends were cut back, 4 bases at V and 5 bases at J, with 7 bases in the middle. CDR3 amino acids: CASSLHYQPQHF. The CDR3 bases are TGTGCCAGCAGCCTTCATTATCAGCCCCAGCATTTT.

This clone was picked up one time. V is TRBV5-1 and J is TRBJ2-2; 10 positions agree with TRBD1. The V and J ends lost 0 bases and 3 bases, in that order; junction bases with no gene match: 2. The CDR3 runs to 16 residues. CDR1 is SGHRS and CDR2 is YFSETQ in the germline V gene. As DNA, the CDR3 is TGCGCCAGCAGCTTGGGACAGGGGGCATACACCGGGGAGCTGTTTTTT. It specifies CASSLGQGAYTGELFF.

This clone appeared once. V gene TRBV15 combines with J gene TRBJ1-1; perhaps TRBD1 as D (6 bases). The CDR3 loop spans 13 amino acids. V lost 0 bases, J lost 11 bases, and 13 bases lay in between. Germline CDR1 and CDR2: LNHNV and YYDKDF (reference sequence). In DNA form, the CDR3 reads TGTGCCACCAGCAGAGATGGAGCAGGGGAGGCTTTCTTT. This sequence encodes CATSRDGAGEAFF.

J is TRBJ2-7 and V is TRBV5-1, with D maybe TRBD1 (5 bases). The CDR3 is made up of 14 amino acids. The V gene lost 1 base and the J gene lost 2 bases, with 10 bases spanning the gap. Germline V CDR1 and CDR2: SGHRS, YFSETQ. In DNA form, the CDR3 reads TGCGCCAGCAGCTTGAGGCAGGGCCCCTACGAGCAGTACTTC. Translation: CASSLRQGPYEQYF.

In its sample, this clone was seen once. The chain links TRBV10-3 to TRBJ1-2, with D tentatively TRBD1 (6 bases). Germline CDR1 ENHRY, CDR2 SYGVKD. The CDR3 contains 19 residues. Trimming pared 6 bases from V and 2 bases from J, leaving 28 bases between. CDR3 protein: CAISLGMKQGLVANYGYTF. In DNA form, the CDR3 reads TGTGCCATCAGCCTCGGCATGAAACAGGGACTGGTAGCCAACTATGGCTACACCTTC.

The CDR3 region is CASSLVEISYEQYF. The CDR3 DNA is TGTGCCAGCAGCTTAGTCGAAATCTCCTACGAGCAGTACTTC. The chain links TRBV7-8 to TRBJ2-7; D unclear. CDR1 SGHVS and CDR2 FQNEAQ come from the germline V gene. The CDR3 extends over 14 amino acids. The V and J ends lost 1 base and 0 bases respectively, with 7 bases between them. The whole variable domain, remainder taken from reference TRBV7-8 and TRBJ2-7, is GAGVSQSPRYKVAKRGQDVALRCDPISGHVSLFWYQQALGQGPEFLTYFQNEAQLDKSGLPSDRFFAERPEGSVSTLKIQRTQQEDSAVYLCASSLVEISYEQYFGPGTRLTVT.

This clone was seen a handful of times. The chain carries TRBV4-3 and TRBJ2-1; 7 nucleotides line up with TRBD1. The germline CDR1 and CDR2 sequences are LGHNA and YSLEER. CDR3 length: 15 residues. The V segment lost 4 bases and the J segment 1 base; nucleotides outside the gene matches: 4. The CDR3 region has the DNA TGCGCCAGCAGCCCAACAGGGGTATCCTACAATGAGCAGTTCTTC. Translated, it gives CASSPTGVSYNEQFF.

The genes are TRBV19 and TRBJ2-6; the D gene is possibly TRBD2 (6 bases). V shed 3 bases and J shed 4 bases, with 10 bases lying between them. Germline V gene sequence: CDR1 LNHDA, CDR2 SQIVND (reference sequence). This CDR3 has 15 amino acids. CDR3 in DNA: TGTGCCAGTAGTATGCGGGGCTCCGGGGCCAACGTCCTGACTTTC. Translating it yields CASSMRGSGANVLTF.

Only a few counts were recorded for this clone. V is TRBV6-1 and J is TRBJ1-6; 7 bases are a match to TRBD1. V trimming: 4 bases; J trimming: 7 bases; junction bases outside the gene matches: 10. This CDR3 region has 16 residues. CDR1 MNHNS and CDR2 SASEGT come from the germline V gene. CDR3 sequence reads: CASSGRQGVWNSPLHF. CDR3 nucleotides: TGTGCCAGCAGTGGCAGACAGGGCGTATGGAATTCACCCCTCCACTTT.

This chain connects TRBV28 to TRBJ2-1; TRBD1 might be the D (6 bases). Between the trimmed V and J ends, which lost 3 bases and 5 bases, there was a span of 17 bases. This CDR3 has 16 amino acids. The V gene's germline CDR1 is MDHEN and CDR2 SYDVKM. The CDR3 region has the DNA TGTGCCAGCAGTTTTAGGCTAGCAGGGGTAAACAATGAGCAGTTCTTC. Its protein product is CASSFRLAGVNNEQFF.

The chain employs TRBV27 and TRBJ2-2; D perhaps matches TRBD2 (6 bases). The CDR3 is 13 amino acids. Germline V gene lookup returns CDR1 MNHEY and CDR2 SMNVEV (reference sequence). V was cut by 6 bases and J by 7 bases, with 12 bases left in between. The CDR3 reads CASRTGAGGELFF. The CDR3 coding sequence is TGTGCCAGCAGAACGGGAGCTGGCGGGGAGCTGTTTTTT.

The rearrangement uses TRBV27 and TRBJ2-7; D may be TRBD1 or TRBD2 (5 bases each). Germline lookup yields CDR1 MNHEY and CDR2 SMNVEV (reference sequence). CDR3 size: 16 residues. Trimming took 2 bases from V and 2 from J, leaving 16 bases between them. In nucleotides, the CDR3 is TGTGCCAGCAGTTTACCCCACAGGACTGGTGCCTACGAGCAGTACTTC. Residues: CASSLPHRTGAYEQYF.

This clone was found once. The chain employs TRBV27 and TRBJ1-5; D is uncertain. The CDR3 length is 14 residues. The ends were cut back, 4 bases at V and 0 bases at J, with 7 bases in the middle. CDR1 MNHEY and CDR2 SMNVEV come from the germline V gene (reference sequence). The DNA of the CDR3 is TGTGCCAGCAGTTCGCCTTATAGCAATCAGCCCCAGCATTTT. Translated: CASSSPYSNQPQHF.

Only one count was recorded for this clone. The V gene is TRBV4-1, the J gene TRBJ2-7; D gene uncertain. The V end lost 4 bases, the J end lost 3 bases, and 22 bases lay between the germline ends. The CDR3 consists of 17 residues. CDR1 and CDR2 (germline): MGHRA, YSYEKL. The chain's CDR3 is CASSPADGASIFYEQYF. The CDR3 bases are TGCGCCAGCAGCCCCGCTGACGGAGCGTCCATTTTCTACGAGCAGTACTTC.

This chain connects TRBV6-5 to TRBJ2-5, with 7 bases fitting TRBD1. The CDR3 loop spans 14 amino acids. Germline lookup yields CDR1 MNHEY and CDR2 SVGAGI. V dropped 2 bases and J dropped 6; count of bases not matched to a gene: 6. DNA of the CDR3: TGTGCCAGCAGTTACGGGGCAGGGGGAAAGACCCAGTACTTC. Translated: CASSYGAGGKTQYF.

The genes are TRBV13 and TRBJ2-7; D ambiguous. Trimming took off 1 base at V and 0 bases at J, with 7 bases between the two ends. Germline V gene sequence: CDR1 PRHDT, CDR2 FYEKMQ (reference sequence). This CDR3 is 14 amino acids long. In DNA form, the CDR3 reads TGTGCCAGCAGCTTAGAGGGTGGCTCCTACGAGCAGTACTTC. This codes for CASSLEGGSYEQYF.

The chain carries TRBV9 and TRBJ2-3; 9 bases line up with TRBD1. This CDR3 is 17 amino acids long. V trimming: 2 bases; J trimming: 4 bases; junction bases outside the gene matches: 11. Germline CDR1 and CDR2: SGDLS and YYNGEE. CDR3 bases: TGTGCCAGCAGCGTCGGAGCCGGGACAGGGCGTCCAGATACGCAGTATTTT. It yields the protein CASSVGAGTGRPDTQYF.

The chain employs TRBV7-8 and TRBJ2-3; 7 bases are a match to TRBD2. V lost 5 bases and J lost 3; bases outside the gene matches: 8. The CDR3 length is 15 residues. From germline, CDR1 is SGHVS and CDR2 FQNEAQ. For the CDR3, the DNA is TGTGCCAGCAGCCAGGCGGGAGATCGGACAGATACGCAGTATTTT. Amino acid sequence: CASSQAGDRTDTQYF.

The rearrangement uses TRBV18 and TRBJ2-7, with TRBD2 as a possible D gene (6 bases). The CDR3 extends over 14 amino acids. Germline V gene data show CDR1 as KGHSH and CDR2 as LQKENI. The V end lost 0 bases, the J end lost 6 bases, and 12 bases lay between the germline ends. CDR3 coding DNA: TGTGCCAGCTCACCACCGGGACTGGGACGCGAGCAGTACTTC. As protein: CASSPPGLGREQYF.

The chain has TRBV5-6 and TRBJ2-2; 7 bases map to TRBD2. From germline, CDR1 is SGHDT and CDR2 YYEEEE. Trimming cost V 0 bases and J 1 base; bases outside gene matches: 3. This CDR3 is 16 amino acids long. The CDR3 DNA reads TGTGCCAGCAGCTTGGCAAGCGGGGAGAACACCGGGGAGCTGTTTTTT. Protein sequence: CASSLASGENTGELFF.

The chain links TRBV28 to TRBJ2-2; 8 nucleotides agree with TRBD2. Unmatched junction bases numbered 5, after V lost 6 bases and J lost 2 bases. The length of the CDR3 is 15 residues. Germline CDR1 reads MDHEN; CDR2 reads SYDVKM. CDR3 nucleotides: TGTGCCAGCAGGAAACTAGCGGCAAACACCGGGGAGCTGTTTTTT. Amino acid sequence: CASRKLAANTGELFF.

The rearrangement uses TRBV15 and TRBJ2-5; either TRBD1 or TRBD2 may supply D (6 bases each). The CDR3 contains 12 residues. In germline, CDR1 is LNHNV, CDR2 YYDKDF (reference sequence). The germline V and J ends were trimmed by 5 bases and 9 bases, with 13 bases remaining between them. The CDR3 bases are TGTGCCACCAGCGTTCACCGGGGGCCCCAGTACTTC. This sequence encodes CATSVHRGPQYF.

The V gene is TRBV5-1, the J gene TRBJ2-3; 13 bases are a match to TRBD2. Germline values: CDR1 SGHRS, CDR2 YFSETQ. The CDR3 totals 16 residues. J lost 5 bases, V lost 8 bases, and 11 bases had no gene match. The chain's CDR3 is CASVPGLAGWVDTQYF. The CDR3 coding sequence is TGCGCCAGTGTCCCGGGACTAGCGGGATGGGTAGATACGCAGTATTTT.

The gene calls are TRBV9 and TRBJ2-7; 11 bases are a match to TRBD1. Germline CDR1 SGDLS, CDR2 YYNGEE. This CDR3 region has 14 residues. Trimming removed 4 bases from V and 7 bases from J; junction bases left unmatched: 7. The CDR3 DNA follows: TGTGCCAGCAGCATCGGACAGGGGGCGGGGGAGCAGTACTTC. This gives the protein CASSIGQGAGEQYF.

The rearrangement joins TRBV27 to TRBJ1-5; no clear D gene. The CDR3 extends over 16 amino acids. Trimming shortened V by 4 bases and J by 4 bases, and 17 bases separated the two germline ends. The germline V gene has CDR1 MNHEY and CDR2 SMNVEV (reference sequence). CDR3 sequence reads: CASSSGREVRNQPQHF. In DNA form, the CDR3 reads TGTGCCAGCAGTTCAGGCAGAGAGGTTCGAAATCAGCCCCAGCATTTT.

This chain connects TRBV10-3 to TRBJ2-7; 8 bases line up with TRBD2. CDR3 length: 13 residues. The V and J ends lost 7 bases and 0 bases, in that order; junction bases with no gene match: 2. Germline V gene sequence: CDR1 ENHRY, CDR2 SYGVKD. The CDR3 region has the DNA TGTGCCATCAATGCGGGGGGCTCCTACGAGCAGTACTTC. Amino acids: CAINAGGSYEQYF.

The chain combines TRBV6-6 with TRBJ2-5; 7 bases are a match to TRBD2. J was trimmed by 3 bases and V by 6 bases; bases with no gene match: 10. This CDR3 is 15 amino acids long. In germline, CDR1 is MNHNY, CDR2 SVGAGI (reference sequence). As DNA, the CDR3 is TGTGCCAGCAGGTCAATGGGACTACCAGAAGAGACCCAGTACTTC. The encoded protein is CASRSMGLPEETQYF.